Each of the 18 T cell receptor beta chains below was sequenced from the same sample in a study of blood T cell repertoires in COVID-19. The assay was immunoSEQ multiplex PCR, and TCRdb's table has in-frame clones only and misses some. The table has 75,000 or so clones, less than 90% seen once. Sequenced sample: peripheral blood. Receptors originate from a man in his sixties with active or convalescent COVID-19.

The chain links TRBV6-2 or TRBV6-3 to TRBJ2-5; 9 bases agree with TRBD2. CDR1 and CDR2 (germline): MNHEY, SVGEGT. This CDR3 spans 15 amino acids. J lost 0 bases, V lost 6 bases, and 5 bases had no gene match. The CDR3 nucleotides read TGTGCCAGCAGGTACAGCGGGGGGAACCAAGAGACCCAGTACTTC. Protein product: CASRYSGGNQETQYF.

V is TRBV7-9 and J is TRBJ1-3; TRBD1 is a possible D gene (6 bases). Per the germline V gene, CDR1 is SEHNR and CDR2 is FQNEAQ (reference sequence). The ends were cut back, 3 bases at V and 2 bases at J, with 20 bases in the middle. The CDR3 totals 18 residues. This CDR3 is CASSLLETGSGAGNTIYF. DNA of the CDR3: TGTGCCAGCAGCTTGTTGGAGACAGGCTCTGGTGCTGGAAACACCATATATTTT.

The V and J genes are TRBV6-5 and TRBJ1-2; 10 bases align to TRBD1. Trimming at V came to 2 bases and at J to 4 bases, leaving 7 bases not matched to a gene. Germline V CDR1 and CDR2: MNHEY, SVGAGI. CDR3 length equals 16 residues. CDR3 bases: TGTGCCAGCAGTTACGGGACAGGGGCAACCTCCTATGGCTACACCTTC. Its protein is CASSYGTGATSYGYTF.

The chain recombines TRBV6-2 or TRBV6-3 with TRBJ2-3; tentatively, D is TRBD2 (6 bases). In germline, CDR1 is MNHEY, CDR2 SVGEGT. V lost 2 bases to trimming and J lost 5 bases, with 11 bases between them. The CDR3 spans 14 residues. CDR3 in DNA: TGTGCCAGCAGTTACGTGGGGGGTATAGATACGCAGTATTTT. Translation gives CASSYVGGIDTQYF.

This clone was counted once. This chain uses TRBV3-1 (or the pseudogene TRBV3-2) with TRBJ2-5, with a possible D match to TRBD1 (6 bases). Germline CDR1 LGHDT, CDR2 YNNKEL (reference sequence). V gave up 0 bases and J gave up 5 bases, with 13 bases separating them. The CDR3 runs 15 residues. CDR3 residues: CASSQDRGWGETQYF. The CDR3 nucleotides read TGTGCCAGCAGCCAAGACAGGGGTTGGGGGGAGACCCAGTACTTC.

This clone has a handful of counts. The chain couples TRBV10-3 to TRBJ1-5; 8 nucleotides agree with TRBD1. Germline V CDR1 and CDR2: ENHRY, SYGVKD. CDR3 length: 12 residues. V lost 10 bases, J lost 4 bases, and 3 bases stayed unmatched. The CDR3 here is CATRTGNQPQHF. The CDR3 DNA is TGTGCCACCCGGACAGGGAATCAGCCCCAGCATTTT.

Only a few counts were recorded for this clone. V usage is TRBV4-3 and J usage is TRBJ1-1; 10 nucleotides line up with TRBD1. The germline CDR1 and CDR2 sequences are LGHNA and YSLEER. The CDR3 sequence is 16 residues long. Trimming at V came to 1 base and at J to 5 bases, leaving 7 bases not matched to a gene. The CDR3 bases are TGCGCCAGCAGCCAAGGAGTGGGACAGGGGCAGACTGAAGCTTTCTTT. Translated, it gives CASSQGVGQGQTEAFF.

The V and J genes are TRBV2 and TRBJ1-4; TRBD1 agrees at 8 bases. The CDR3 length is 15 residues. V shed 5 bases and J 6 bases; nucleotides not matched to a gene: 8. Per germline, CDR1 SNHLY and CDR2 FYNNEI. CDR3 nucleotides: TGTGCCAGCAGTAAAACAGGGGGGGTGGATGAAAAACTGTTTTTT. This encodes CASSKTGGVDEKLFF.

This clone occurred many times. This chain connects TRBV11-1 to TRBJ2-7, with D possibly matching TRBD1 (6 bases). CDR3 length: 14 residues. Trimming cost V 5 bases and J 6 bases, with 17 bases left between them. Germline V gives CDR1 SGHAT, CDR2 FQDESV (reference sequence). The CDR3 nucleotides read TGTGCCAGCAGCCGTGGACAGAAAGTCGGCGAGCAGTACTTC. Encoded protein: CASSRGQKVGEQYF.

This chain's CDR3 is CASSFETGQGGSNYGYTF. As DNA, the CDR3 is TGTGCCAGCAGCTTTGAGACGGGACAGGGCGGCTCTAACTATGGCTACACCTTC. The V gene is TRBV7-8, the J gene TRBJ1-2; 9 bases are a match to TRBD1. Losses at the gene ends were 3 bases for V and 0 bases for J; bases not matched to a gene: 11. CDR1 is SGHVS, CDR2 FQNEAQ, per germline. The CDR3 is made up of 18 amino acids.

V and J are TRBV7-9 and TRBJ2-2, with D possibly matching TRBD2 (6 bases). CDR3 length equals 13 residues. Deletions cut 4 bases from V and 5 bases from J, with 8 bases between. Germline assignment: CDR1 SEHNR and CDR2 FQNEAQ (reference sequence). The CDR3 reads CASSSGGTGELFF. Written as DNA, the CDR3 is TGTGCCAGCAGCTCTGGGGGGACCGGGGAGCTGTTTTTT.

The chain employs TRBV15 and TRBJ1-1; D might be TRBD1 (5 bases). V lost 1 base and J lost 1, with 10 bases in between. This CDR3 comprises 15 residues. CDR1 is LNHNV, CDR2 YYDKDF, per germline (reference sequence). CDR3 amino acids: CATSRVARANTEAFF. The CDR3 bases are TGTGCCACCAGCAGAGTGGCCAGGGCGAACACTGAAGCTTTCTTT.

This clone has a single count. The CDR3, as DNA: TGCGCCAGCAGCCAAGATCGGATCAGGGGCGGGAATGAGCAGTTCTTC. This translates into CASSQDRIRGGNEQFF. The chain recombines TRBV4-3 with TRBJ2-1; TRBD1 might be the D (6 bases). The V end lost 0 bases, the J end lost 7 bases, and 16 bases lay between the germline ends. From germline, CDR1 is LGHNA and CDR2 YSLEER. CDR3 length: 16 amino acids.

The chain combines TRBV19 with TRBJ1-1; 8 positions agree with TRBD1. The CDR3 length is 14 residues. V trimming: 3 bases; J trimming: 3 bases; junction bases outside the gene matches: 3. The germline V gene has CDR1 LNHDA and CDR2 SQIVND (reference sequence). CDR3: CASSIQGAYTEAFF. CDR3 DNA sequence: TGTGCCAGTAGTATCCAGGGGGCGTACACTGAAGCTTTCTTT.

The CDR3 sequence: CASSLIAGGFSGANVLTF. For the CDR3, the DNA is TGCGCCAGCAGCTTGATAGCGGGGGGCTTCTCTGGGGCCAACGTCCTGACTTTC. The rearrangement uses TRBV5-1 and TRBJ2-6, with 10 bases that match TRBD2. V shed 1 base, J shed 0 bases, and the junction held 4 bases outside the gene matches. The CDR3 is 18 residues long. Germline V gene lookup returns CDR1 SGHRS and CDR2 YFSETQ.

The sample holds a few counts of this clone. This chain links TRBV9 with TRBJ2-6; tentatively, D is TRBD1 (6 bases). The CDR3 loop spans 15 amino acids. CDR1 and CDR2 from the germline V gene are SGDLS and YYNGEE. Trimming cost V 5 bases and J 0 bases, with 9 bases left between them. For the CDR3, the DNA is TGTGCCAGCAGAGGACAGTTCTCTGGGGCCAACGTCCTGACTTTC. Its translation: CASRGQFSGANVLTF.

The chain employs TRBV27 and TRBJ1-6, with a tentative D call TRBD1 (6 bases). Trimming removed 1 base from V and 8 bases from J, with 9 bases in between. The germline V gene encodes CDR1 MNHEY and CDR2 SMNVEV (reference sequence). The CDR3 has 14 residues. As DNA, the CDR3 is TGTGCCAGCAGTTTATTGGCAGGGGATTCACCCCTCCACTTT. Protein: CASSLLAGDSPLHF.

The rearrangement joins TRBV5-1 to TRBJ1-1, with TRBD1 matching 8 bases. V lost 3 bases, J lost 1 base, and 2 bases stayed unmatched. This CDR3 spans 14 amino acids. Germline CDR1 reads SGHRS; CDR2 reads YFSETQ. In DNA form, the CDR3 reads TGCGCCAGCAGCTCCGGGACAGGGAACACTGAAGCTTTCTTT. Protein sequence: CASSSGTGNTEAFF.